What follows describes a single T cell receptor (beta chain). The CDR3 loop spans 14 amino acids. The ends were cut back, 1 base at V and 0 bases at J, with 4 bases in the middle. Germline-derived CDR1 and CDR2 are SGHRS and YFSETQ. These data are taken from a study of blood T cell repertoires in COVID-19. In the study overall: From the United States, Italy and Spain came samples of acute and convalescent COVID-19. PBMCs, B-cell-depleted T cells, or T cells were the source of the cDNA or gDNA that made up the material.

Original analysis: Amplification of reference gene primers provided the estimated nucleated cell counts. Profiling relied on immunoSEQ multiplex PCR, and the TCRdb table lists in-frame clones only, not all of them. The DNA was the basis for D and trimming; V, J and clone size are from that table. The repertoire includes about 190,000 clones, approximately 91% of them detected once, and around 7% sits in the top ten. The source is a man between 35 and 55 years old with acute or convalescent COVID-19. The specimen was peripheral blood. This chain links TRBV5-1 with TRBJ2-2; no firm D call. CDR3 nucleotides: TGCGCCAGCAGCTTGCAGACGAACACCGGGGAGCTGTTTTTT. This sequence encodes CASSLQTNTGELFF.